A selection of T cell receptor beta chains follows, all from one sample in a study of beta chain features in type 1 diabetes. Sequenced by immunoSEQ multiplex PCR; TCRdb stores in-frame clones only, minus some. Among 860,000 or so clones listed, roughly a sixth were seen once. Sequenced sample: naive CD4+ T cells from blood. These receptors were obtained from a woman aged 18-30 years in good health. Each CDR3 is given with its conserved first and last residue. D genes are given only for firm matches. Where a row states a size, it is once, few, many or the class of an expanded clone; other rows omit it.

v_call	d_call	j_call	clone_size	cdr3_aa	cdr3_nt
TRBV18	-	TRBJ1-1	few	CASSPPGGANTEAFF	TGTGCCAGCTCACCCCCCGGTGGGGCGAACACTGAAGCTTTCTTT
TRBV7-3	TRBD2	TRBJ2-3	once	CASSLNPPTSGTQYF	TGTGCCAGCAGCTTAAATCCCCCAACTAGCGGTACGCAGTATTTT
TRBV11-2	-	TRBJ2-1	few	CASSPAGSSYNEQFF	TGTGCCAGCAGCCCCGCGGGAAGCTCCTACAATGAGCAGTTCTTC
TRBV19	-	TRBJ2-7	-	CASSIGYEQYF	TGTGCCAGTAGTATCGGCTACGAGCAGTACTTC
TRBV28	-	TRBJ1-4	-	CASTPGGGEKLFF	TGTGCCAGCACCCCTGGCGGAGGGGAAAAACTGTTTTTT
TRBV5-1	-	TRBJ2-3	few	CASSLGQAKDTQYF	TGCGCCAGCAGCTTGGGCCAGGCAAAAGATACGCAGTATTTT
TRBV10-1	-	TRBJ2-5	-	CASSESNRGLEETQYF	TGCGCCAGCAGTGAGTCGAATCGGGGATTGGAAGAGACCCAGTACTTC
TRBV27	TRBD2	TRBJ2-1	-	CASSLTGGPFGNEQFF	TGTGCCAGCAGTCTTACGGGAGGGCCTTTTGGGAATGAGCAGTTCTTC
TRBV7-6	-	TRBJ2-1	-	CASSPRRSRSNEQFF	TGTGCCAGCAGCCCGCGACGGTCTAGGTCGAATGAGCAGTTCTTC
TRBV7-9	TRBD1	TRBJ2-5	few	CASSRQGAGETQYF	TGTGCCAGCAGCCGACAGGGGGCTGGAGAGACCCAGTACTTC
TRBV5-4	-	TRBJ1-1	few	CASSGTMNTEAFF	TGTGCCAGCAGCGGAACTATGAACACTGAAGCTTTCTTT
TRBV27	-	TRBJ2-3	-	CASRWRGEGTDTQYF	TGTGCCAGCAGATGGAGGGGTGAGGGTACAGATACGCAGTATTTT
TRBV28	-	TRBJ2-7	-	CASTPGPPYEQYF	TGTGCCAGCACCCCCGGGCCTCCCTACGAGCAGTACTTC
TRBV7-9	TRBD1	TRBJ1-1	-	CASSLTGAYTEAFF	TGTGCCAGCAGCTTGACAGGGGCGTACACTGAAGCTTTCTTT
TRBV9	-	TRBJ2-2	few	CASSVAGASNTGELFF	TGTGCCAGCAGCGTAGCGGGAGCTTCAAACACCGGGGAGCTGTTTTTT
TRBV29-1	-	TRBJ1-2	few	CSVGSDGYTF	TGCAGCGTTGGCTCGGATGGCTACACCTTC
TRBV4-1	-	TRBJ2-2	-	CASSQDPGRNTGELFF	TGCGCCAGCAGCCAAGATCCCGGGCGGAACACCGGGGAGCTGTTTTTT
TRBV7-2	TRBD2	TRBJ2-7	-	CASSSPGGLADSYEQYF	TGTGCCAGCAGCTCCCCGGGGGGACTAGCGGACTCCTACGAGCAGTACTTC
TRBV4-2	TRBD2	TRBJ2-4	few	CASSQAWPLNIAGEAKNIQYF	TGTGCCAGCAGCCAGGCCTGGCCACTAAACATAGCGGGAGAAGCCAAAAACATTCAGTACTTC
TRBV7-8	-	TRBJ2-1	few	CASSLRDLLSYNEQFF	TGTGCCAGCAGCTTGCGGGACCTCCTGTCCTACAATGAGCAGTTCTTC
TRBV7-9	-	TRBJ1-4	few	CASSLALDGFNEKLFF	TGTGCCAGCAGCTTAGCGCTGGACGGCTTTAATGAAAAACTGTTTTTT
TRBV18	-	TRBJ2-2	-	CASSPPTGEGTGELFF	TGTGCCAGCTCACCACCGACGGGAGAGGGCACCGGGGAGCTGTTTTTT
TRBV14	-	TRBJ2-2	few	CASSQNFVGTGELFF	TGTGCCAGCAGCCAAAACTTCGTAGGAACCGGGGAGCTGTTTTTT
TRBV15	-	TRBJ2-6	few	CATSSGHTEGANVLTF	TGTGCCACCAGCAGCGGACACACCGAGGGGGCCAACGTCCTGACTTTC
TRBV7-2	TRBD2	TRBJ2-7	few	CASSLGVLAVYEQYF	TGTGCCAGCAGCTTAGGGGTCCTAGCGGTTTACGAGCAGTACTTC
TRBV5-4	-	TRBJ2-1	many	CASSLDPSSYNEQFF	TGTGCCAGCAGCTTGGATCCAAGCTCCTACAATGAGCAGTTCTTC
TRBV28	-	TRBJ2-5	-	CASSHQGKTQYF	TGTGCCAGCAGCCACCAAGGAAAGACCCAGTACTTC
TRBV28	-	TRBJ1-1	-	CASSNADRVNTEAFF	TGTGCCAGCAGTAACGCGGACAGAGTAAACACTGAAGCTTTCTTT
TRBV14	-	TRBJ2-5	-	CASSQGSAGKETQYF	TGTGCCAGCAGCCAAGGGTCGGCAGGTAAAGAGACCCAGTACTTC
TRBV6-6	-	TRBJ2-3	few	CASSRSGASTDTQYF	TGTGCCAGCAGCCGATCAGGAGCTAGCACAGATACGCAGTATTTT
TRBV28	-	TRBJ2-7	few	CASSLFGRFRYF	TGTGCCAGCAGTTTATTTGGGAGGTTCCGGTACTTC
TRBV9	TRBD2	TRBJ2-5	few	CASSVGVAGGQETQYF	TGTGCCAGCAGCGTAGGAGTAGCGGGAGGACAAGAGACCCAGTACTTC
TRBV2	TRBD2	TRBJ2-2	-	CASSGRLATGELFF	TGTGCCAGCAGCGGTAGACTAGCGACCGGGGAGCTGTTTTTT
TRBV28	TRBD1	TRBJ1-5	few	CASSFPYRGLYSNQPQHF	TGTGCCAGCAGTTTCCCCTACAGGGGGCTCTATAGCAATCAGCCCCAGCATTTT
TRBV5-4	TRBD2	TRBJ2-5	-	CASSFFSSGEETQYF	TGTGCCAGCAGCTTCTTTTCTAGCGGAGAAGAGACCCAGTACTTC
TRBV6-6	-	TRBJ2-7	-	CASSYSGTSYEQYF	TGTGCCAGCAGTTACTCCGGGACATCGTACGAGCAGTACTTC
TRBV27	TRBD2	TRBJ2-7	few	CASSFNRGGEQYF	TGTGCCAGCAGTTTTAATCGGGGGGGCGAGCAGTACTTC
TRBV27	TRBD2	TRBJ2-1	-	CASSRTSGTKGYEQFF	TGTGCCAGCAGCCGGACTAGCGGGACGAAGGGCTATGAGCAGTTCTTC
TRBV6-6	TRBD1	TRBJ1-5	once	CATTRGQGFNQPQHF	TGTGCCACGACACGGGGACAGGGGTTCAATCAGCCCCAGCATTTT
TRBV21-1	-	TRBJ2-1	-	CASSKAGETSGGVNFIYNEQFF	TGTGCCAGCAGCAAAGCTGGGGAGACTAGCGGGGGCGTTAACTTCATCTACAATGAGCAGTTCTTC
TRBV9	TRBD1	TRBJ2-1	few	CASSVGTGIFDEQFF	TGTGCCAGCAGCGTCGGGACAGGGATTTTCGATGAGCAGTTCTTC
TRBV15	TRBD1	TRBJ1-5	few	CATSRGGTGGDQPQHF	TGTGCCACCAGCAGAGGGGGGACAGGGGGCGATCAGCCCCAGCATTTT
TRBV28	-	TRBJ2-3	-	CASSEAHTDTQYF	TGTGCCAGCAGTGAGGCCCACACAGATACGCAGTATTTT
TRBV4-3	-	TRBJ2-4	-	CASSQDIGSQLAKNIQYF	TGCGCCAGCAGCCAAGATATAGGCAGCCAGCTAGCCAAAAACATTCAGTACTTC
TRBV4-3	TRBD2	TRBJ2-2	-	CASSQDSGTSGRATGELFF	TGCGCCAGCAGCCAAGATTCGGGGACTAGCGGGAGGGCCACCGGGGAGCTGTTTTTT
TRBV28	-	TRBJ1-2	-	CASTLHGGGVYGYTF	TGTGCCAGCACCTTACATGGGGGAGGAGTCTATGGCTACACCTTC
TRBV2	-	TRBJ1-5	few	CAAKGPGGPQHF	TGTGCCGCAAAAGGCCCCGGGGGGCCCCAGCATTTT
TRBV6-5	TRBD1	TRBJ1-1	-	CASRQGAGTEAFF	TGTGCCAGCAGACAGGGGGCCGGGACTGAAGCTTTCTTT
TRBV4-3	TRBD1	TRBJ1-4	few	CASSQDRGTGDEKLFF	TGCGCCAGCAGCCAAGATCGCGGGACAGGGGATGAAAAACTGTTTTTT
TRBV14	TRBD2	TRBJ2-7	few	CASSQSSGRAYEQYF	TGTGCCAGCAGCCAATCTAGCGGGAGAGCCTACGAGCAGTACTTC
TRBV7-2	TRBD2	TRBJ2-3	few	CASSQRRGFTDTQYF	TGTGCCAGCAGCCAGAGGCGGGGGTTCACAGATACGCAGTATTTT
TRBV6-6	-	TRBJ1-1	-	CASSYSPLIEAFF	TGTGCCAGCAGTTACTCCCCCCTAATTGAAGCTTTCTTT
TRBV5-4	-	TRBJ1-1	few	CASSLAIMNTEAFF	TGTGCCAGCAGCTTAGCTATCATGAACACTGAAGCTTTCTTT